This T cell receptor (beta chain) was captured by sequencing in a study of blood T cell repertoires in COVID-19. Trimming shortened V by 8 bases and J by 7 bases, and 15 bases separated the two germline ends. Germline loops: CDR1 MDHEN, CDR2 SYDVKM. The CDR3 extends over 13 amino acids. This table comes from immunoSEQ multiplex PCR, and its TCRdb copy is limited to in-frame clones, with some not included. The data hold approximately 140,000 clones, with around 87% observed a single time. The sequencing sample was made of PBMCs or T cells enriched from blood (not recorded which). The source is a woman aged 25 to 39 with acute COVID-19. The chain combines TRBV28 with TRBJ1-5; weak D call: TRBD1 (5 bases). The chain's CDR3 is CASGAGFRQPQHF. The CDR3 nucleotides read TGTGCCAGCGGGGCAGGGTTTAGGCAGCCCCAGCATTTT.